This T cell receptor beta chain was observed in a study of T cells in Graves' hyperthyroidism and ophthalmopathy. Study results and limitations: Ophthalmopathy was identified by the model a median roughly 6.5 months ahead of onset.

It was RNA transcripts that yielded the amplified TCR beta CDR3 regions. A first-round RT-PCR of the TCR CDR3 used the HTBI primer set. TCRdb processed the multiplex PCR reads anew with MiXCR; each CDR3 protein has one entry. Counted here are more than 500,000 distinct CDR3 sequences, over 45% occurring once; the ten biggest clones make up about two fifths. V was cut by 4 bases and J by 4 bases, with 17 bases left in between. The CDR3 covers 15 residues. Germline CDR1 reads SGHTS; CDR2 reads YDEGEE. This clonotype turned up a few times. Its antigen is undetermined. The sample consisted of peripheral blood or thyroid tissue (not recorded which). The source of this sequence is an adult woman with Graves' disease, either hyperthyroidism or ophthalmopathy (not recorded which). The chain employs TRBV5-8 and TRBJ1-2; TRBD1 might be the D (5 bases). CDR3: CASSPPRGAAYGYTF. DNA of the CDR3: TGTGCCAGCAGCCCCCCACGGGGCGCGGCCTATGGCTACACCTTC.